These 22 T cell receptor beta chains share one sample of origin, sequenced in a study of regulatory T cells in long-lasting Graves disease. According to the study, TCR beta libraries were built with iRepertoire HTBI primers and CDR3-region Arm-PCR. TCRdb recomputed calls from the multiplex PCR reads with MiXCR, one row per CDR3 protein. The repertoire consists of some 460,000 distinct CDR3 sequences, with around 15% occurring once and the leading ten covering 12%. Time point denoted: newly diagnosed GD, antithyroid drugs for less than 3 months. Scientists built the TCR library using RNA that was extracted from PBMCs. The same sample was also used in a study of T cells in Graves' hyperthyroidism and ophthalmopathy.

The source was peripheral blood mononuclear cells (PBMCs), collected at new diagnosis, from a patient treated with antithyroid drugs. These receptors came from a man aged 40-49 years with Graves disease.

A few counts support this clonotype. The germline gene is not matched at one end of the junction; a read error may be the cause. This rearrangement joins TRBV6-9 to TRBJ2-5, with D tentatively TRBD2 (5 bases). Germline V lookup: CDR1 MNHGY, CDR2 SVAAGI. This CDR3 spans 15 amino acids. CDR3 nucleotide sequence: TGTGCCAGCAGTTACGAGCCGGGATTCCAAGAGACCCGGTACTTC. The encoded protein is CASSYEPGFQETRYF.

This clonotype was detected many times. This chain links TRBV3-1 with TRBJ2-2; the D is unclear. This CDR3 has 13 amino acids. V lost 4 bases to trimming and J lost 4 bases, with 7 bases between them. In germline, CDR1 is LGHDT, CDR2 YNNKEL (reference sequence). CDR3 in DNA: TGTGCCAGCAGCCCAGGTGTCACCGGGGAGCTGTTTTTT. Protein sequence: CASSPGVTGELFF.

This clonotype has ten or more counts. Here the CDR3 DNA reads TGTGCCAGCAGCGCCTCGCAGGGGCGATCCTACAATGAGCAGTTCTTC. Translated: CASSASQGRSYNEQFF. The chain employs TRBV28 and TRBJ2-1, with TRBD1 as a possible D gene (6 bases). Trimming left V 6 bases short and J 1 base short, with 16 bases between. The germline CDR1 and CDR2 sequences are MDHEN and SYDVKM. The CDR3 contains 16 residues. Full variable domain (remainder filled in from reference TRBV28 and TRBJ2-1): DVKVTQSSRYLVKRTGEKVFLECVQDMDHENMFWYRQDPGLGLRLIYFSYDVKMKEKGDIPEGYSVSREKKERFSLILESASTNQTSMYLCASSASQGRSYNEQFFGPGTRLTVL.

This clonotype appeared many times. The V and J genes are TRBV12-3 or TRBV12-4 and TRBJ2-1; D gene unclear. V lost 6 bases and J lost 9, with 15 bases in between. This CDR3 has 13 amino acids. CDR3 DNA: TGTGCCAGCAGGGGTCTCTCCGGCGGTGAGCAGTTCTTC. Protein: CASRGLSGGEQFF.

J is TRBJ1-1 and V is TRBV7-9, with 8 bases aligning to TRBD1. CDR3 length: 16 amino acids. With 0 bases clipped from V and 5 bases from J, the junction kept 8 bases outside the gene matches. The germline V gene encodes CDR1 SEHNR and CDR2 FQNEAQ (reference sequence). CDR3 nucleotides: TGTGCCAGCAGCTTAGCTGCAGGGGGCTCGGGGACTGAAGCTTTCTTT. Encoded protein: CASSLAAGGSGTEAFF. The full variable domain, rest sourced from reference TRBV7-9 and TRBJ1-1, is DTGVSQNPRHKITKRGQNVTFRCDPISEHNRLYWYRQTLGQGPEFLTYFQNEAQLEKSRLLSDRFSAERPKGSFSTLEIQRTEQGDSAMYLCASSLAAGGSGTEAFFGQGTRLTVV.

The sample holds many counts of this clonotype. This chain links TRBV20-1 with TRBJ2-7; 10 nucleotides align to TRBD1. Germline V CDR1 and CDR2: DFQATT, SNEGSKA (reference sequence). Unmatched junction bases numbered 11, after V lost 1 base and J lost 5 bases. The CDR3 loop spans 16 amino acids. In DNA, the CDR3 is TGCAGTGCTAGAGGTGGGACAGGGGTGCGGGGCAACGAGCAGTACTTC. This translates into CSARGGTGVRGNEQYF.

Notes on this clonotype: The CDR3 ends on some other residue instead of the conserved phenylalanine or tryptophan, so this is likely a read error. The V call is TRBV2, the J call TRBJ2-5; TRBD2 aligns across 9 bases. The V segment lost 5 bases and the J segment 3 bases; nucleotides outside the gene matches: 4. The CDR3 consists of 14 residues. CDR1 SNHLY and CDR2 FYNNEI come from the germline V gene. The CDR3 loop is CASSRREGKETQYL. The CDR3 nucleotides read TGTGCCAGCAGTAGGCGGGAGGGGAAAGAGACCCAGTACCTC.

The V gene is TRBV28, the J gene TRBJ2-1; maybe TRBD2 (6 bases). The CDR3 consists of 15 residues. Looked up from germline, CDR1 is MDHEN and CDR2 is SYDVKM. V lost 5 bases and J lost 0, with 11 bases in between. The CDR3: CASSLRTNSYNEQFF. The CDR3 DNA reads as TGTGCCAGCAGTCTTCGGACTAACTCCTACAATGAGCAGTTCTTC.

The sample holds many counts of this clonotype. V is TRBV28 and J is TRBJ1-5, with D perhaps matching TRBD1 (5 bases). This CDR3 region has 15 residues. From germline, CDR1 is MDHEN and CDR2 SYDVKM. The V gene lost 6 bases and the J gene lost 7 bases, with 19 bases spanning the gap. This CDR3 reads CASRTSGQINQPQHF. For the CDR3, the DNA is TGTGCCAGCAGGACTTCGGGGCAGATTAACCAGCCCCAGCATTTT.

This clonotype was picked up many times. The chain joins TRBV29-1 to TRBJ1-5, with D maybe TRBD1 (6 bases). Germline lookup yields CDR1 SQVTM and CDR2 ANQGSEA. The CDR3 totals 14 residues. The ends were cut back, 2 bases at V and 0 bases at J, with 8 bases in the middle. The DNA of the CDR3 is TGCAGCGTTGAACTGGGGGCTAGCAATCAGCCCCAGCATTTT. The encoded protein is CSVELGASNQPQHF.

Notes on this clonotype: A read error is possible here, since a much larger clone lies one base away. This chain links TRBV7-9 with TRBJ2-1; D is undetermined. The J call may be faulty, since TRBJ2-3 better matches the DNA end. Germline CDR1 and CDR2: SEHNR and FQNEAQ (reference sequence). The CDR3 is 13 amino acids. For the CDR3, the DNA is TGTGCCAGCAGCTTAGAAGCCTCAGATACGCAGTATTTT. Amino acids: CASSLEASDTQYF.

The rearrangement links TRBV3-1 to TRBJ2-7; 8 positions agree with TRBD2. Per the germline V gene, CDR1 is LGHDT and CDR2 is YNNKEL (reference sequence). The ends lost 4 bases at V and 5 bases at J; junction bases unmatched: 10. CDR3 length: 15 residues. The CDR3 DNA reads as TGTGCCAGCAGCCCCACAAGCGGGAGTGCCCACGAGCAGTACTTC. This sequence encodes CASSPTSGSAHEQYF.

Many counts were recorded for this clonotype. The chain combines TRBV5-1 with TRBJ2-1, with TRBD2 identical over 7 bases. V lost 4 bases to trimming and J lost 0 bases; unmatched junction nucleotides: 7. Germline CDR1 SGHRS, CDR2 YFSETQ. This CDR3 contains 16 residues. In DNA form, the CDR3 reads TGCGCCAGCAGCATGACAGCGGGGACCTCCTACAATGAGCAGTTCTTC. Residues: CASSMTAGTSYNEQFF.

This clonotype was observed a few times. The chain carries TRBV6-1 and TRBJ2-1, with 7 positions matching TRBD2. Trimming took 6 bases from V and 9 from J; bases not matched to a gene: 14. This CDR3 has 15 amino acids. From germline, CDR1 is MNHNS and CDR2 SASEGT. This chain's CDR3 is CASRTLGRESPEQFF. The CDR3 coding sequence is TGTGCCAGCAGAACCCTAGGGCGGGAGTCCCCTGAGCAGTTCTTC.

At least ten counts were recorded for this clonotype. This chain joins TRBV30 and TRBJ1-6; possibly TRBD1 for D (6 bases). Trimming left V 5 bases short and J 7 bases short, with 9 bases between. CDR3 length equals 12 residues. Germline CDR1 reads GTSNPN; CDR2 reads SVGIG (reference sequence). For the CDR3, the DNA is TGTGCCTGGGGACAGCAGAATTCACCCCTCCACTTT. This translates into CAWGQQNSPLHF.

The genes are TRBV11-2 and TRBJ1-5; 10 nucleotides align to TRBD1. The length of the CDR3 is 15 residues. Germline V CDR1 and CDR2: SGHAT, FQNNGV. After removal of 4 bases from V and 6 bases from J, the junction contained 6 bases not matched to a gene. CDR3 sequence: CASSSRDRGTQPQHF. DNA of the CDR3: TGTGCCAGCAGCTCGAGGGACAGGGGAACTCAGCCCCAGCATTTT. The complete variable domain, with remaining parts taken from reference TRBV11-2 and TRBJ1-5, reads EAGVAQSPRYKIIEKRQSVAFWCNPISGHATLYWYQQILGQGPKLLIQFQNNGVVDDSQLPKDRFSAERLKGVDSTLKIQPAKLEDSAVYLCASSSRDRGTQPQHFGDGTRLSIL.

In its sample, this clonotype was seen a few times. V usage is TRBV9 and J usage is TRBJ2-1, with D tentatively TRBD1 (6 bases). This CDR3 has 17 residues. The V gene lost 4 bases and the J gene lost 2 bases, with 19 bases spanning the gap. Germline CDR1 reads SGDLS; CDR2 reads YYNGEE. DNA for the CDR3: TGTGCCAGCAGCCTAGGGGTCCGGACAGCAACCTACAATGAGCAGTTCTTC. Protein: CASSLGVRTATYNEQFF.

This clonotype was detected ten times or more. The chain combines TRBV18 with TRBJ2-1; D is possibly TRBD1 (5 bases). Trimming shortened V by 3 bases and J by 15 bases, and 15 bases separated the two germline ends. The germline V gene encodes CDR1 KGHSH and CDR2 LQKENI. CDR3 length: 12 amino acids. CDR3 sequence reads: CASSPFAGLPFF. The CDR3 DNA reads TGTGCCAGCTCACCCTTTGCAGGGTTACCGTTCTTC.

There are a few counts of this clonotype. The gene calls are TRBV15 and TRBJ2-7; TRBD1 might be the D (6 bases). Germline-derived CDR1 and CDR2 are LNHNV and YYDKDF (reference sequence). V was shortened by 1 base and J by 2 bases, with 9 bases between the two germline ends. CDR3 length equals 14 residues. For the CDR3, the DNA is TGTGCCACCAGCAGAGTGGCAGGGGCCTACGAGCAGTACTTC. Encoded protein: CATSRVAGAYEQYF.

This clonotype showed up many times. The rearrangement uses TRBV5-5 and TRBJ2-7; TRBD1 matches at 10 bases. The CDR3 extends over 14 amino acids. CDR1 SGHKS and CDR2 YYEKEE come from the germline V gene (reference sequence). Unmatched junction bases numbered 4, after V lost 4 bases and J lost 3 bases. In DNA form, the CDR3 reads TGTGCCAGCAGCCTGACAGGGGGCTTCTACGAGCAGTACTTC. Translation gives CASSLTGGFYEQYF.

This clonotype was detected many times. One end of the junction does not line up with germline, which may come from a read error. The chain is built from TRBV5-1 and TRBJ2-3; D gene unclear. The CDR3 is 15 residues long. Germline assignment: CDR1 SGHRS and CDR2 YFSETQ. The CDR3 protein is CASSQSGSRTDTQYF. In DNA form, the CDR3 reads TGTGCCAGCAGCCAATCGGGTTCTCGCACAGATACGCAGTATTTT.

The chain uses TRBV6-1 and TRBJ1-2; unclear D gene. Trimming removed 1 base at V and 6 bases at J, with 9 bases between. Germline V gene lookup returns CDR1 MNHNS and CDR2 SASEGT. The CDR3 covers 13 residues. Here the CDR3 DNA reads TGTGCCAGCAGTGAAGACCAGAGGAATGGCTACACCTTC. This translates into CASSEDQRNGYTF.